These 9 T cell receptor beta chains came from one sample sequenced in a study of molecular identifiers for immune sequencing clone quantification. MiXCR was run by TCRdb on the PCR reads, yielding one entry per CDR3 protein. The sample shows 250,000 to 400,000 distinct CDR3 sequences, about a fifth of them seen only once. The source material was naive CD8+ T cells from blood, with Jurkat cell RNA spiked in. The subset is: FACS-sorted CD8+CD4-CCR7+CD45RA+ naive T cells. These receptors were collected from a human donor in good health. Some libraries in this study had Jurkat cell RNA spiked in.

Remarks on this clonotype: This may arise from a read error, as a much more abundant clone is one base away. The rearrangement uses TRBV4-3 and TRBJ2-7, with TRBD1 as a possible D gene (6 bases). Germline lookup yields CDR1 LGHNA and CDR2 YSLEER. The CDR3 is 16 amino acids. V was trimmed by 4 bases and J by 2 bases, leaving 18 bases between them. The CDR3 loop is CASSRDQGSFPYEQYF. The DNA for the CDR3 is TGCGCCAGCAGCCGAGATCAGGGGAGTTTTCCCTACGAGCAGTACTTC.

This clonotype was recorded at least ten times. V and J are TRBV7-2 and TRBJ2-3, with TRBD2 matching over 10 bases. The CDR3 consists of 15 residues. CDR1 and CDR2 from the germline V gene are SGHTA and FQGNSA. V shed 4 bases, J shed 2 bases, and the junction held 3 bases outside the gene matches. CDR3 residues: CASSSGLANTDTQYF. As DNA, the CDR3 is TGTGCCAGCAGCTCGGGACTAGCGAACACAGATACGCAGTATTTT.

The J gene is TRBJ2-6, the V gene TRBV27; D may be TRBD1 (5 bases). V was shortened by 6 bases and J by 3 bases, with 6 bases between the two germline ends. This CDR3 contains 13 residues. Germline values: CDR1 MNHEY, CDR2 SMNVEV (reference sequence). CDR3 bases: TGTGCCAGCAGGGGGCTTGGGGCCAACGTCCTGACTTTC. This encodes CASRGLGANVLTF.

A word on this clonotype: This sequence may be a read error, since a much larger clone differs from it by one base. The J gene is TRBJ2-6, the V gene TRBV7-6; 8 bases align to TRBD2. This CDR3 has 18 residues. Germline V gives CDR1 SGHVS, CDR2 FNYEAQ. As DNA, the CDR3 is TGTGCCAACAGCCCCATGTCAGCGGGAGTCCCTGGGGCCAACGTCCTGACTTTC. Amino acids: CANSPMSAGVPGANVLTF.

V and J are TRBV3-1 and TRBJ2-3; D is uncertain. Germline V lookup: CDR1 LGHDT, CDR2 YNNKEL (reference sequence). This CDR3 region has 14 residues. V lost 6 bases, J lost 4 bases, and 14 bases lay in between. CDR3: CASRATGPADTQYF. The DNA of the CDR3 is TGTGCCAGCAGGGCGACTGGGCCCGCAGATACGCAGTATTTT.

On this clonotype: This may stem from a read error, because a much larger clone lies one nucleotide away. This rearrangement joins TRBV11-2 to TRBJ2-1, with D perhaps TRBD2 (6 bases). The CDR3 spans 15 residues. CDR1 is SGHAT, CDR2 FQNNGV, per germline. The CDR3 sequence: CASSLGDFSYNEQSF. The DNA of the CDR3 is TGTGCCAGCAGCCTGGGGGACTTCTCCTACAATGAGCAGTCCTTC.

There are many counts of this clonotype. The chain has TRBV7-9 and TRBJ2-7; D is perhaps TRBD1 or TRBD2 (5 bases each). Trimming shortened V by 0 bases and J by 7 bases, and 13 bases separated the two germline ends. Per the germline V gene, CDR1 is SEHNR and CDR2 is FQNEAQ (reference sequence). CDR3 size: 14 residues. Here the CDR3 reads CASSLATGTGEQYF. The CDR3 DNA reads as TGTGCCAGCAGCTTAGCGACGGGGACGGGGGAGCAGTACTTC. Complete variable domain (other parts from reference TRBV7-9 and TRBJ2-7): DTGVSQNPRHKITKRGQNVTFRCDPISEHNRLYWYRQTLGQGPEFLTYFQNEAQLEKSRLLSDRFSAERPKGSFSTLEIQRTEQGDSAMYLCASSLATGTGEQYFGPGTRLTVT.

In the case of this clonotype: An end of the junction differs from the germline gene, which may be a read error. The chain uses TRBV6-2 or TRBV6-3 and TRBJ1-2; D not certain. CDR1 is MNHEY, CDR2 SVGEGT, per germline. The length of the CDR3 is 16 residues. CDR3: CAGSYSPRFDDYGYTF. In DNA, the CDR3 is TGTGCCGGCAGTTACTCACCCAGGTTCGACGACTATGGCTACACCTTC.

Concerning this clonotype itself: This sequence may be a read error, since a much larger clone differs from it by one base. The rearrangement links TRBV27 to TRBJ2-7; D is unresolved. Germline V lookup: CDR1 MNHEY, CDR2 SMNVEV (reference sequence). The CDR3 is 14 amino acids. CDR3 region: CASSFGPMSYKQYF. CDR3 in DNA: TGTGCCAGCAGTTTCGGACCGATGAGCTACAAGCAGTACTTC.